One sample yielded the 2 T cell receptor beta chains listed below, sequenced in a study of blood T cell repertoires in COVID-19. Profiled with immunoSEQ multiplex PCR; TCRdb holds only in-frame clones, not every one. The sample carries about 400,000 clones, more than 75% recorded once. Sample: PBMCs or T cells enriched from blood (not recorded which). The receptor source for this set is a woman under 40 with acute COVID-19.

The chain recombines TRBV5-1 with TRBJ1-1, with D unresolved. CDR1 SGHRS and CDR2 YFSETQ come from the germline V gene. Trimming stripped 3 bases from V and 1 base from J, with 16 bases between. The CDR3 is 16 amino acids. The CDR3 coding sequence is TGCGCCAGCAGCTCGGGGTCCCCAAACCCGAACACTGAAGCTTTCTTT. Encoded protein: CASSSGSPNPNTEAFF.

This clone was counted once. The V call is TRBV14, the J call TRBJ1-2; 7 bases fit TRBD1. Germline CDR1 and CDR2: SGHDN and FVKESK. The CDR3 contains 15 residues. The V segment lost 0 bases and the J segment 5 bases; nucleotides outside the gene matches: 6. The CDR3 coding sequence is TGTGCCAGCAGCCAAGATGTAGCCAGGGGGTATGGCTACACCTTC. Translating it yields CASSQDVARGYGYTF.